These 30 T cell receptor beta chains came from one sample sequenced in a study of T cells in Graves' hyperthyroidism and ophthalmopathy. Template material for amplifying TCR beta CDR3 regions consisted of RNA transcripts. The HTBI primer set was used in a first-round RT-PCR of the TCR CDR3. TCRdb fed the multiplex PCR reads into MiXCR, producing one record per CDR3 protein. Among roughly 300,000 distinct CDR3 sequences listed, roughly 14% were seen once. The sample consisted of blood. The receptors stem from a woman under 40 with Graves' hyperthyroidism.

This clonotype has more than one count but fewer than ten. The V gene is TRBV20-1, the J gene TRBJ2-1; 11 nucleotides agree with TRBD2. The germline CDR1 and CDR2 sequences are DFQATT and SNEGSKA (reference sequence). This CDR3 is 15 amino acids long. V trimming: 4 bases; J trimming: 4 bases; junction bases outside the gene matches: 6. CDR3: CSATKLAGAYNEQFF. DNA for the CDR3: TGCAGTGCTACTAAACTAGCGGGAGCATACAATGAGCAGTTCTTC.

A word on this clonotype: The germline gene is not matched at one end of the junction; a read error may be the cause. CDR3 DNA sequence: TGTGCCAGGAGTTACGGACCGGGGGGCGTGAGGAATGAGCAGTTCTTC. The encoded protein is CARSYGPGGVRNEQFF. The chain has TRBV6-2 or TRBV6-3 and TRBJ2-1; D possibly corresponds to TRBD2 (7 bases). The CDR3 is made up of 16 amino acids. Germline V gene data show CDR1 as MNHEY and CDR2 as SVGEGT.

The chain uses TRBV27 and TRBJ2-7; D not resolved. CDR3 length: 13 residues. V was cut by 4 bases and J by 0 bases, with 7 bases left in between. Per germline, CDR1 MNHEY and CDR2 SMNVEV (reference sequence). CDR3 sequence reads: CASSSADSYEQYF. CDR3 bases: TGTGCCAGCAGTTCGGCGGACTCCTACGAGCAGTACTTC.

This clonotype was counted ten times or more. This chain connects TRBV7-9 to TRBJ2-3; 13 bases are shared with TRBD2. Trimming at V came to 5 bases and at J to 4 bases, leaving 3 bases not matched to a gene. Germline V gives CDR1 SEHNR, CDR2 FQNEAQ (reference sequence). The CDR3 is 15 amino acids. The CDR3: CASSTGLAGADTQYF. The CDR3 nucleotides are TGTGCCAGCAGCACAGGACTAGCGGGAGCAGATACGCAGTATTTT.

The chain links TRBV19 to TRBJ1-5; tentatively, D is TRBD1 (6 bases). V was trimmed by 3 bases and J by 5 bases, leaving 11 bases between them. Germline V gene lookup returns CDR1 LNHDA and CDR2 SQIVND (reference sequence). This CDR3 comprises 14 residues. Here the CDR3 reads CASSIWQGHQPQHF. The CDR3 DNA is TGTGCCAGTAGTATCTGGCAGGGGCATCAGCCCCAGCATTTT.

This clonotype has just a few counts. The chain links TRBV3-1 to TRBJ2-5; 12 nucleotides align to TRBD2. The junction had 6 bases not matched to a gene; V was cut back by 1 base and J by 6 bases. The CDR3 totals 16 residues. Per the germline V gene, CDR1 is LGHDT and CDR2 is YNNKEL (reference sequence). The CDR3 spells CASSQAGLAGLQTQYF. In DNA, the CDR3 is TGTGCCAGCAGCCAAGCCGGACTAGCGGGACTACAGACCCAGTACTTC.

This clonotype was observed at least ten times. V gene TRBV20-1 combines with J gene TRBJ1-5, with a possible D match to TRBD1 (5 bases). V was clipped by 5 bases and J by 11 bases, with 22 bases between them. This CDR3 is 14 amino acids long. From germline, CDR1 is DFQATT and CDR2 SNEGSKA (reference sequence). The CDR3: CSARLPGLKPTQHF. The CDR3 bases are TGCAGTGCTCGACTGCCGGGACTAAAACCGACCCAGCATTTT.

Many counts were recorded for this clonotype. DNA of the CDR3: TGCAGTGCAGCCACAGGGGGCGGACAGCCCCAGCATTTT. Protein: CSAATGGGQPQHF. The rearrangement joins TRBV20-1 to TRBJ1-5; 9 nucleotides align to TRBD1. Germline CDR1 is DFQATT and CDR2 is SNEGSKA (reference sequence). The CDR3 consists of 13 residues. Trimming cost V 6 bases and J 7 bases; bases outside gene matches: 7.

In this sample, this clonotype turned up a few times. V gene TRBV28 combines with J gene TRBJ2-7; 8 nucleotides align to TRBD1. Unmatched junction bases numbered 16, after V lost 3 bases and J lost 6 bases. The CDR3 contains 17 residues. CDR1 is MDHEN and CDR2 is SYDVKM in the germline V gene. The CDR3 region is CASSLVFGGQGDGEQYF. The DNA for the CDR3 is TGTGCCAGCAGTTTGGTATTTGGTGGACAGGGCGACGGCGAGCAGTACTTC.

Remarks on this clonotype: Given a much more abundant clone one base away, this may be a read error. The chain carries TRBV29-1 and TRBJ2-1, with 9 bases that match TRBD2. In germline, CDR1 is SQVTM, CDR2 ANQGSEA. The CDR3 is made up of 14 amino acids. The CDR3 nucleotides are TGCAGCGTCCGTAGCGGGAGCTCCTACAATGTGCAGTTCTTC. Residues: CSVRSGSSYNVQFF.

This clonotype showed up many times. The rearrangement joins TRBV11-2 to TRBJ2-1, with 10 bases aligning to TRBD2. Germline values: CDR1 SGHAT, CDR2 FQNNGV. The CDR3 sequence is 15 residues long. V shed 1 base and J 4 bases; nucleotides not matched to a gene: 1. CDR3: CASSLALAGYNEQFF. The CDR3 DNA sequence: TGTGCCAGCAGCTTAGCACTAGCGGGGTACAATGAGCAGTTCTTC.

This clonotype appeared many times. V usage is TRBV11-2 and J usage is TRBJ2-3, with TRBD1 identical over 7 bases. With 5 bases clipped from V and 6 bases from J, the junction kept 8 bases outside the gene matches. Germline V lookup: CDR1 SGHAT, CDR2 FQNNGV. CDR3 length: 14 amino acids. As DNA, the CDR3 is TGTGCCAGCAGCAGACAGGGATCATCGGATACGCAGTATTTT. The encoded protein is CASSRQGSSDTQYF. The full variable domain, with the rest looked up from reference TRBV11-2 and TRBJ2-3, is EAGVAQSPRYKIIEKRQSVAFWCNPISGHATLYWYQQILGQGPKLLIQFQNNGVVDDSQLPKDRFSAERLKGVDSTLKIQPAKLEDSAVYLCASSRQGSSDTQYFGPGTRLTVL.

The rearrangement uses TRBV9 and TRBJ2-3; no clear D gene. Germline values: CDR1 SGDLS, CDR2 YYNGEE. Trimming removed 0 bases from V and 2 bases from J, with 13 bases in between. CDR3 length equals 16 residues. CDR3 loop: CASSVGGTAVTDTQYF. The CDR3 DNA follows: TGTGCCAGCAGCGTAGGGGGAACAGCAGTCACAGATACGCAGTATTTT.

This CDR3 reads CSAGSGLAGGGELFF. The CDR3 DNA follows: TGCAGTGCGGGGTCGGGACTAGCGGGAGGTGGGGAGCTGTTTTTT. The chain links TRBV20-1 to TRBJ2-2; 15 nucleotides align to TRBD2. V trimming: 6 bases; J trimming: 8 bases; junction bases outside the gene matches: 7. CDR3 length equals 15 residues. Germline CDR1 is DFQATT and CDR2 is SNEGSKA (reference sequence).

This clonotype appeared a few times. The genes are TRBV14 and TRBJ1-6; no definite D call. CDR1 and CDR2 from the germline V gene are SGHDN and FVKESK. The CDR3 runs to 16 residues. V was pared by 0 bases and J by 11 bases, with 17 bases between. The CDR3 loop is CASSQDLGRLATPLHF. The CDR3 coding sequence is TGTGCCAGCAGCCAAGATCTGGGCAGGCTCGCTACACCCCTCCACTTT.

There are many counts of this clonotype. CDR3 bases: TGTGCCAGCAGTTACTCTCAGGGATGGACCGGGGAGCTGTTTTTT. Amino acids: CASSYSQGWTGELFF. The chain has TRBV6-5 and TRBJ2-2; TRBD1 is a possible D gene (5 bases). Trimming took off 0 bases at V and 5 bases at J, with 10 bases between the two ends. Germline V lookup: CDR1 MNHEY, CDR2 SVGAGI. The CDR3 covers 15 residues.

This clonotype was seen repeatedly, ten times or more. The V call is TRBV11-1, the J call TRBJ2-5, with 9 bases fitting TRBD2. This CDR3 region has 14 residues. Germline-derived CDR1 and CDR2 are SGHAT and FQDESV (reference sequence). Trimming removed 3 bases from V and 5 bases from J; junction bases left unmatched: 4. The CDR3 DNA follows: TGTGCCAGCAGCTTCCGCGGGAGGGCCGAGACCCAGTACTTC. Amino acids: CASSFRGRAETQYF.

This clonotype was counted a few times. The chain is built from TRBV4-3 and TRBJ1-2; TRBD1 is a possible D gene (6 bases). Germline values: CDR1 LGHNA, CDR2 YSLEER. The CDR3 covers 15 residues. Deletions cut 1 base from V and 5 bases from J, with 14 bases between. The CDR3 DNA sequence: TGCGCCAGCAGCCAAGTCGGGGGCTCAGGTTATGGCTACACCTTC. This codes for CASSQVGGSGYGYTF.

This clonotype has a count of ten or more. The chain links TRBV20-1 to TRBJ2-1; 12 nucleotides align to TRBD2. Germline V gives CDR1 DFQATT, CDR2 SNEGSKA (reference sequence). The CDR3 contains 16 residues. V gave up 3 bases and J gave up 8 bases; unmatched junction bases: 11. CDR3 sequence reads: CSASSGGTSGLDEQFF. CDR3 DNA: TGCAGTGCTAGCTCGGGCGGGACTAGCGGGTTAGATGAGCAGTTCTTC.

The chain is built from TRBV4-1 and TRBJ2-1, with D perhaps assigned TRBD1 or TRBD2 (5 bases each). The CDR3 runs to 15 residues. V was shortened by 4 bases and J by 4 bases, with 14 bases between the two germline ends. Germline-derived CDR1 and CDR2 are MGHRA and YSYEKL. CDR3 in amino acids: CASSLRGGGYNEQFF. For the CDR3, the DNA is TGCGCCAGCAGCCTCCGGGGCGGAGGTTACAATGAGCAGTTCTTC.

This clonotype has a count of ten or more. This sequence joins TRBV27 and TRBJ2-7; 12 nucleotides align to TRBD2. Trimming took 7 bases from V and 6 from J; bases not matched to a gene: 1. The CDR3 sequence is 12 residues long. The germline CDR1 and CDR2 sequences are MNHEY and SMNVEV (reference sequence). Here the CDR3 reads CASKTSGSEQYF. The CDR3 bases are TGTGCCAGCAAGACTAGCGGGAGCGAGCAGTACTTC.

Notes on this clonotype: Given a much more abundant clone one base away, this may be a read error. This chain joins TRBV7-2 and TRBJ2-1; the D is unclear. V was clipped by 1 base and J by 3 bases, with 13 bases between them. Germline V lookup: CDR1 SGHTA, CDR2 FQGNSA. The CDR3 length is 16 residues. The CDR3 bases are TGTGCCAGCAGCTTAGTGGCCAGGCCTTTCTACAATGAGCAGTTCTTC. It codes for CASSLVARPFYNEQFF.

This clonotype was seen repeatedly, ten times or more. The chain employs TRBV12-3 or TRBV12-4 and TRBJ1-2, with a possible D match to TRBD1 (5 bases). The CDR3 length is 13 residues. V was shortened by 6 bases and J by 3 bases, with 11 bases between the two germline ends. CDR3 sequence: CASSRTPDYGYTF. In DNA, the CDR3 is TGTGCCAGCAGCAGGACACCCGACTATGGCTACACCTTC.

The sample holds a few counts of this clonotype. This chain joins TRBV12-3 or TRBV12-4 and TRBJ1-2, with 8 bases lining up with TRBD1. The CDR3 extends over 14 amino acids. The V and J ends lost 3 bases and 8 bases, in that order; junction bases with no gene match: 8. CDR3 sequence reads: CASSFTGGSEGYTF. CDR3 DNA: TGTGCCAGCAGTTTTACAGGGGGTTCGGAAGGCTACACCTTC.

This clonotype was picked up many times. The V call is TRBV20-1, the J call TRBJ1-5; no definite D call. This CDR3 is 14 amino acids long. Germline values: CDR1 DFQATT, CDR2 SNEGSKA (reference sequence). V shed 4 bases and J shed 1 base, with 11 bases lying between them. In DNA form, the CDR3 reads TGCAGTGCTAAGGGAGACACAAGCAATCAGCCCCAGCATTTT. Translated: CSAKGDTSNQPQHF.

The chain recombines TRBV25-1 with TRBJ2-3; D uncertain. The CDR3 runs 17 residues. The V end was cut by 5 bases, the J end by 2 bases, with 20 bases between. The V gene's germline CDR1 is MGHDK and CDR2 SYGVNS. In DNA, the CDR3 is TGTGCCAGCAGTAGCCCCCCCGGGTCAGCCTTCACAGATACGCAGTATTTT. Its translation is CASSSPPGSAFTDTQYF.

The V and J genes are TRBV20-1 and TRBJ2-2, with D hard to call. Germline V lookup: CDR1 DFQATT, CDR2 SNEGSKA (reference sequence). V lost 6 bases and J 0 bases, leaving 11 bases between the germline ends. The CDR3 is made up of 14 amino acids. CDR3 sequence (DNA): TGCAGTGCCCGACACCCTACGAACACCGGGGAGCTGTTTTTT. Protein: CSARHPTNTGELFF.

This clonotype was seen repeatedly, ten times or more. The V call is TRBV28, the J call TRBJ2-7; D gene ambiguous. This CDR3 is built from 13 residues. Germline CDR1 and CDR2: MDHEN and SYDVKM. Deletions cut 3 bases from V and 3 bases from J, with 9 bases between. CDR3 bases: TGTGCCAGCAGTTTCTTACCCCACTACGAGCAGTACTTC. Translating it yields CASSFLPHYEQYF.

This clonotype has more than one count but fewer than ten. The CDR3 sequence: CSAISGSEETQYF. The DNA of the CDR3 is TGCAGTGCTATATCTGGGAGTGAAGAGACCCAGTACTTC. The rearrangement uses TRBV20-1 and TRBJ2-5; TRBD2 might be the D (5 bases). Germline CDR1 DFQATT, CDR2 SNEGSKA (reference sequence). There are 13 residues in the CDR3. Trimming left V 4 bases short and J 3 bases short, with 12 bases between.

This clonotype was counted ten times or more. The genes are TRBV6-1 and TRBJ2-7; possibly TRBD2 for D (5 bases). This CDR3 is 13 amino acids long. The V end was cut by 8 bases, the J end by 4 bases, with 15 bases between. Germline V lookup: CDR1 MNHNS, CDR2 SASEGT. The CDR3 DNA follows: TGTGCCAGCGGATCGGGGAATCGGTACGAGCAGTACTTC. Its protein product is CASGSGNRYEQYF.